These 26 T cell receptor beta chains came from one sample sequenced in a study of blood T cell repertoires in COVID-19. Profiled with immunoSEQ multiplex PCR; TCRdb holds only in-frame clones, not every one. This table holds some 220,000 clones, approximately 85% found once. What was sequenced was peripheral blood. These receptors all stem from a woman aged 65 to 85 with COVID-19, enrolled during active disease.

The chain joins TRBV6-5 to TRBJ2-1; 12 nucleotides match TRBD2. CDR1 and CDR2 from the germline V gene are MNHEY and SVGAGI. This CDR3 has 15 amino acids. The V and J ends lost 6 bases and 6 bases, in that order; junction bases with no gene match: 6. CDR3 protein: CASRILAGGRNEQFF. The DNA for the CDR3 is TGTGCCAGCAGAATACTAGCGGGAGGACGCAATGAGCAGTTCTTC.

V usage is TRBV16 and J usage is TRBJ1-5; D may be TRBD1 (6 bases). In germline, CDR1 is KGHSY, CDR2 FQNENV. V was cut by 4 bases and J by 6 bases, with 19 bases left in between. This CDR3 is built from 16 residues. CDR3 residues: CASSRSTRGLGQPQHF. For the CDR3, the DNA is TGTGCCAGCAGCCGATCGACAAGGGGGTTGGGTCAGCCCCAGCATTTT.

The chain joins TRBV9 to TRBJ1-1; 10 nucleotides agree with TRBD1. Germline V gives CDR1 SGDLS, CDR2 YYNGEE. The V and J ends lost 4 bases and 6 bases, in that order; junction bases with no gene match: 9. The CDR3 has 15 residues. The CDR3 nucleotides read TGTGCCAGCAGCCCCTGGACAGGGGGGTCGGCTGAAGCTTTCTTT. Amino acids: CASSPWTGGSAEAFF.

Points on this clone: This specimen includes other DNA sequences encoding the same CDR3. The chain couples TRBV5-1 to TRBJ1-5, with TRBD1 identical over 11 bases. Germline loops: CDR1 SGHRS, CDR2 YFSETQ. Trimming removed 0 bases from V and 6 bases from J; junction bases left unmatched: 2. The CDR3 covers 15 residues. DNA of the CDR3: TGCGCCAGCAGCTTGGGGACAGGGGGCGGTCAGCCCCAGCATTTT. Translation: CASSLGTGGGQPQHF.

The V call is TRBV6-5, the J call TRBJ2-7, with 10 bases aligning to TRBD2. This CDR3 region has 15 residues. Unmatched junction bases numbered 5, after V lost 2 bases and J lost 4 bases. From germline, CDR1 is MNHEY and CDR2 SVGAGI. The CDR3 loop reads CASSYRLAGVYEQYF. The CDR3 DNA reads as TGTGCCAGCAGTTACCGGCTAGCGGGAGTATACGAGCAGTACTTC.

The chain is built from TRBV10-3 and TRBJ1-6; perhaps TRBD1 as D (6 bases). Germline V lookup: CDR1 ENHRY, CDR2 SYGVKD. The CDR3 consists of 13 residues. The V end lost 7 bases, the J end lost 8 bases, and 12 bases lay between the germline ends. Here the CDR3 DNA reads TGTGCCATCAAGGGGGATTATGATTCACCCCTCCACTTT. Amino acid sequence: CAIKGDYDSPLHF.

This chain links TRBV19 with TRBJ2-1, with 10 bases fitting TRBD1. This CDR3 has 14 residues. Trimming at V came to 4 bases and at J to 9 bases, leaving 6 bases not matched to a gene. The germline gives CDR1 LNHDA, CDR2 SQIVND (reference sequence). In DNA, the CDR3 is TGTGCCAGTAGTAACCGACAGGGGGCAATTGAGCAGTTCTTC. This encodes CASSNRQGAIEQFF.

This chain links TRBV7-9 with TRBJ2-2, with a weak D call TRBD2 (6 bases). Trimming cost V 5 bases and J 3 bases, with 13 bases left between them. The germline gives CDR1 SEHNR, CDR2 FQNEAQ (reference sequence). This CDR3 region has 15 residues. The CDR3 loop reads CASSLIGGDTGELFF. The CDR3 coding sequence is TGTGCCAGCAGCCTGATAGGCGGGGACACCGGGGAGCTGTTTTTT.

The chain joins TRBV30 to TRBJ1-1; TRBD1 might be the D (5 bases). Germline assignment: CDR1 GTSNPN and CDR2 SVGIG (reference sequence). The V end lost 4 bases, the J end lost 5 bases, and 11 bases lay between the germline ends. This CDR3 contains 12 residues. DNA of the CDR3: TGTGCCTGGACAGGGTCGGTTACTGAAGCTTTCTTT. This translates into CAWTGSVTEAFF. The full variable domain, its missing parts supplied by reference TRBV30 and TRBJ1-1, is SQTIHQWPATLVQPVGSPLSLECTVEGTSNPNLYWYRQAAGRGLQLLFYSVGIGQISSEVPQNLSASRPQDRQFILSSKKLLLSDSGFYLCAWTGSVTEAFFGQGTRLTVV.

The chain has TRBV3-1 (or the pseudogene TRBV3-2) and TRBJ1-2; maybe TRBD1 (5 bases). Germline CDR1 and CDR2: LGHDT and YNNKEL (reference sequence). Trimming pared 4 bases from V and 7 bases from J, leaving 19 bases between. CDR3 length: 15 residues. The CDR3 region is CASSPWGGERGGYTF. The CDR3 DNA reads as TGTGCCAGCAGCCCATGGGGCGGGGAAAGAGGTGGCTACACCTTC.

The chain couples TRBV7-6 to TRBJ2-2, with D uncertain. In germline, CDR1 is SGHVS, CDR2 FNYEAQ. Trimming removed 5 bases at V and 0 bases at J, with 10 bases between. The CDR3 has 15 residues. The CDR3 reads CASSPLATNTGELFF. The CDR3 DNA reads TGTGCCAGCAGCCCCTTGGCAACGAACACCGGGGAGCTGTTTTTT.

This clone showed up just a few times. The chain combines TRBV5-8 with TRBJ1-1; 9 bases match TRBD1. The V and J ends lost 4 bases and 5 bases, in that order; junction bases with no gene match: 12. The CDR3 loop spans 16 amino acids. Germline V gives CDR1 SGHTS, CDR2 YDEGEE. CDR3 in amino acids: CASSLDRGGLSTEAFF. CDR3 in DNA: TGTGCCAGCAGCCTGGACAGGGGAGGTTTGAGTACTGAAGCTTTCTTT.

This clone has only one observation. J is TRBJ2-5 and V is TRBV3-1 (or the pseudogene TRBV3-2); unclear D gene. The CDR3 spans 20 residues. V was pared by 0 bases and J by 0 bases, with 23 bases between. Germline V gene lookup returns CDR1 LGHDT and CDR2 YNNKEL (reference sequence). As DNA, the CDR3 is TGTGCCAGCAGCCAAGAGTCTCGGCTTGAGCACAGCCACTACCAAGAGACCCAGTACTTC. Translating gives CASSQESRLEHSHYQETQYF.

This sequence joins TRBV10-3 and TRBJ2-1; D is possibly TRBD2 (5 bases). The CDR3 sequence is 15 residues long. The V end lost 3 bases, the J end lost 2 bases, and 11 bases lay between the germline ends. CDR1 and CDR2 from the germline V gene are ENHRY and SYGVKD. CDR3 in amino acids: CAISDLSGPYNEQFF. In DNA, the CDR3 is TGTGCCATCAGTGATTTAAGCGGACCCTACAATGAGCAGTTCTTC.

Here the CDR3 reads CASSLEQNSGNTIYF. As DNA, the CDR3 is TGTGCCAGCAGCTTAGAGCAGAACTCTGGAAACACCATATATTTT. This sequence joins TRBV11-3 and TRBJ1-3, with D unclear. The germline V gene encodes CDR1 SGHNT and CDR2 YENEEA. Deletions cut 0 bases from V and 0 bases from J, with 6 bases between. This CDR3 has 15 amino acids.

The J gene is TRBJ2-1, the V gene TRBV19, with TRBD1 matching over 8 bases. With 4 bases clipped from V and 2 bases from J, the junction kept 7 bases outside the gene matches. The CDR3 is made up of 16 amino acids. The V gene's germline CDR1 is LNHDA and CDR2 SQIVND (reference sequence). The CDR3 DNA sequence: TGTGCCAGTAGTAAACTACTGGGACAGGCCTACAATGAGCAGTTCTTC. As protein: CASSKLLGQAYNEQFF.

This chain uses TRBV2 with TRBJ2-7; TRBD2 aligns across 9 bases. With 11 bases clipped from V and 7 bases from J, the junction kept 9 bases outside the gene matches. The CDR3 is made up of 12 amino acids. The V gene's germline CDR1 is SNHLY and CDR2 FYNNEI. Here the CDR3 reads CAGTGLALEQYF. The CDR3 coding sequence is TGTGCCGGAACCGGACTAGCGTTGGAGCAGTACTTC. Complete variable domain (other parts from reference TRBV2 and TRBJ2-7): EPEVTQTPSHQVTQMGQEVILRCVPISNHLYFYWYRQILGQKVEFLVSFYNNEISEKSEIFDDQFSVERPDGSNFTLKIRSTKLEDSAMYFCAGTGLALEQYFGPGTRLTVT.

This rearrangement joins TRBV7-2 to TRBJ1-5; D gene unclear. Trimming took 4 bases from V and 2 from J, leaving 9 bases between them. CDR3 length equals 14 residues. Per germline, CDR1 SGHTA and CDR2 FQGNSA. CDR3 amino acids: CASSSLSGNQPQHF. The CDR3 coding sequence is TGTGCCAGCAGCTCCCTTTCCGGCAATCAGCCCCAGCATTTT.

This clone was recorded once. V gene TRBV10-3 combines with J gene TRBJ1-4, with TRBD1 matching 9 bases. J lost 5 bases, V lost 7 bases, and 5 bases had no gene match. The germline gives CDR1 ENHRY, CDR2 SYGVKD. There are 14 residues in the CDR3. The CDR3: CAINYRGRNEKLFF. The DNA for the CDR3 is TGTGCCATCAACTACAGGGGGCGGAATGAAAAACTGTTTTTT.

This chain uses TRBV25-1 with TRBJ1-2, with TRBD1 matching 9 bases. From germline, CDR1 is MGHDK and CDR2 SYGVNS. The CDR3 has 16 residues. After removal of 4 bases from V and 7 bases from J, the junction contained 13 bases not matched to a gene. As DNA, the CDR3 is TGTGCCAGCAGTGCTCCCCTGGGACAGGGAGTCCGTGGCTACACCTTC. It yields the protein CASSAPLGQGVRGYTF.

This rearrangement joins TRBV4-3 to TRBJ1-2; no firm D call. The V end lost 0 bases, the J end lost 4 bases, and 9 bases lay between the germline ends. The CDR3 is 14 residues long. CDR1 LGHNA and CDR2 YSLEER come from the germline V gene. For the CDR3, the DNA is TGCGCCAGCAGCCAAGATTTGTCGTCCTATGGCTACACCTTC. Translation gives CASSQDLSSYGYTF.

This clone was detected only a few times. V is TRBV12-3 or TRBV12-4 and J is TRBJ1-2; perhaps TRBD1 as D (6 bases). There are 12 residues in the CDR3. Trimming took off 4 bases at V and 7 bases at J, with 10 bases between the two ends. CDR3 in DNA: TGTGCCAGCAGTTCACAGGGTAGTGGCTACACCTTC. It codes for CASSSQGSGYTF.

The rearrangement links TRBV27 to TRBJ1-1; D is perhaps TRBD1 (5 bases). The CDR3 contains 18 residues. Trimming removed 2 bases at V and 3 bases at J, with 22 bases between. Looked up from germline, CDR1 is MNHEY and CDR2 is SMNVEV (reference sequence). Here the CDR3 DNA reads TGTGCCAGCAGTTTAGTATTTTTAAACAGGATGGGCGACACTGAAGCTTTCTTT. This sequence encodes CASSLVFLNRMGDTEAFF.

This rearrangement joins TRBV7-6 to TRBJ1-5; D not resolved. Germline CDR1 is SGHVS and CDR2 is FNYEAQ. Trimming pared 2 bases from V and 1 base from J, leaving 9 bases between. The CDR3 contains 15 residues. The CDR3 reads CASSLYSGSNQPQHF. The CDR3 bases are TGTGCCAGCAGCTTATATTCGGGGAGCAATCAGCCCCAGCATTTT. The variable domain in full, completed from reference TRBV7-6 and TRBJ1-5, reads GAGVSQSPRYKVTKRGQDVALRCDPISGHVSLYWYRQALGQGPEFLTYFNYEAQQDKSGLPNDRFSAERPEGSISTLTIQRTEQRDSAMYRCASSLYSGSNQPQHFGDGTRLSIL.

This clone has only one observation. V gene TRBV18 combines with J gene TRBJ1-1, with TRBD1 identical over 12 bases. The CDR3 extends over 17 amino acids. CDR1 is KGHSH, CDR2 LQKENI, per germline. J was trimmed by 10 bases and V by 3 bases; bases with no gene match: 15. The CDR3: CASSPEPGQGAQIIAFF. The CDR3 nucleotides are TGTGCCAGCTCACCCGAACCGGGACAGGGGGCGCAAATTATAGCTTTCTTT.

The chain employs TRBV7-6 and TRBJ2-5; tentatively, D is TRBD2 (6 bases). V lost 1 base to trimming and J lost 3 bases, with 12 bases between them. This CDR3 is built from 15 residues. The germline gives CDR1 SGHVS, CDR2 FNYEAQ. The DNA of the CDR3 is TGTGCCAGCAGCTTAGGTCAGGGACTCAAAGAGACCCAGTACTTC. It specifies CASSLGQGLKETQYF.